This entry describes one T cell receptor beta chain. Per the germline V gene, CDR1 is ENHRY and CDR2 is SYGVKD. This CDR3 has 14 residues. V shed 0 bases and J shed 7 bases, with 13 bases lying between them. This specimen comes from a study of blood T cell repertoires in COVID-19. Generated by immunoSEQ multiplex PCR, the TCRdb table keeps only in-frame clones and is missing some. This table holds fewer than 300,000 clones, around 89% found once. Sequenced input: peripheral blood. This receptor was obtained from a young man with acute or convalescent COVID-19. The chain joins TRBV10-3 to TRBJ2-7, with a possible D match to TRBD1 (5 bases). The CDR3 reads CAISESPGSGEQYF. The CDR3 coding sequence is TGTGCCATCAGTGAGTCGCCAGGGTCAGGAGAGCAGTACTTC.